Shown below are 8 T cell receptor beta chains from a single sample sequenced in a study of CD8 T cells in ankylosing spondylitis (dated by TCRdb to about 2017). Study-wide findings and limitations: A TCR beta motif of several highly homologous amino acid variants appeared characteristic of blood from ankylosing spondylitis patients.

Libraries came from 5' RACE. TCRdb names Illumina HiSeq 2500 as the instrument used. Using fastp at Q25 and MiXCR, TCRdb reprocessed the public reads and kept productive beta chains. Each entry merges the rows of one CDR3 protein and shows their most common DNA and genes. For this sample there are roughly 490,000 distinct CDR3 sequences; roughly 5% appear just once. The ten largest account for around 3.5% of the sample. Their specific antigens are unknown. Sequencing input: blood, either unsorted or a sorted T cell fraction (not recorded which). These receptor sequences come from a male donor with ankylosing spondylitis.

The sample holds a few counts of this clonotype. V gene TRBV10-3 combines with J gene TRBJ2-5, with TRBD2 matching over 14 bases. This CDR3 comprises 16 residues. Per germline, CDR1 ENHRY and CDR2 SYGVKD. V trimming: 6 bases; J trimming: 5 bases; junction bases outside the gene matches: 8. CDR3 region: CAISPRLAGGRETQYF. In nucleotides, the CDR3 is TGTGCCATCAGCCCTCGACTAGCGGGAGGGCGCGAGACCCAGTACTTC.

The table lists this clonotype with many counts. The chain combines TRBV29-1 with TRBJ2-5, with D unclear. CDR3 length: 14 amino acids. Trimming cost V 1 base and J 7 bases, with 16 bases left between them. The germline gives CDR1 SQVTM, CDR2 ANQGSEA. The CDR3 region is CSVEGLTPQWTQYF. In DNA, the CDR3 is TGCAGCGTTGAAGGTCTAACCCCCCAGTGGACCCAGTACTTC.

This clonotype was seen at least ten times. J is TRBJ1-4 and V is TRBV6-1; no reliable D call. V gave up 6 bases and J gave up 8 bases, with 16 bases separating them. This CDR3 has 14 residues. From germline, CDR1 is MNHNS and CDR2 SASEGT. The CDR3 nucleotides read TGTGCCAGCAGCCCCTGGGGAACCTCCGAAAAACTGTTTTTT. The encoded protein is CASSPWGTSEKLFF.

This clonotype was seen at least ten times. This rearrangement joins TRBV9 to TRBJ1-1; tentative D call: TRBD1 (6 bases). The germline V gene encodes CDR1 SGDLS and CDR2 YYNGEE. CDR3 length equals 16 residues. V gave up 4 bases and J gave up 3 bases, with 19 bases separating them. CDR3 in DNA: TGTGCCAGCAGCCCAACGGAGGGGGGCTACGACACTGAAGCTTTCTTT. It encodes CASSPTEGGYDTEAFF.

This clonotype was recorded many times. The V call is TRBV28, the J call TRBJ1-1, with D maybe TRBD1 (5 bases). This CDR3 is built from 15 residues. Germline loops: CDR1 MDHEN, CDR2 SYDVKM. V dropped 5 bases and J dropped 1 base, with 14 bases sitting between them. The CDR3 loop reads CASSGTTYRNTEAFF. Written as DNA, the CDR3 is TGTGCCAGCAGTGGGACCACCTACAGGAACACTGAAGCTTTCTTT.

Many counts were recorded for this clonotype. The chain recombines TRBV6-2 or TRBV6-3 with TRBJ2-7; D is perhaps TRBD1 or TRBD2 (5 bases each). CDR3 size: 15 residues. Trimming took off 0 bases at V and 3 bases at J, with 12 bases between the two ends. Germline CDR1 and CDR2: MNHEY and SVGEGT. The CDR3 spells CASSYSVTDYYEQYF. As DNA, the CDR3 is TGTGCCAGCAGTTACTCAGTGACAGACTACTACGAGCAGTACTTC.

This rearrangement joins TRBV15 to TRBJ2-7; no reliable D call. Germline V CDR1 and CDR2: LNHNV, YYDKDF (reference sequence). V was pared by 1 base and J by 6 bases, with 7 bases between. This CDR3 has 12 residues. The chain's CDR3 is CATSRGGPEQYF. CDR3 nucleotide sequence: TGTGCCACCAGCAGAGGAGGACCCGAGCAGTACTTC.

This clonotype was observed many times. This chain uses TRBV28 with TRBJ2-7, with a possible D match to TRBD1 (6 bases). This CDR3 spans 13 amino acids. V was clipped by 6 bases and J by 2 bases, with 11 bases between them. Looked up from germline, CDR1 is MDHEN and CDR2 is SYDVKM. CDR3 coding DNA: TGTGCCAGCAGCTCACAGGGACCCTACGAGCAGTACTTC. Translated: CASSSQGPYEQYF.